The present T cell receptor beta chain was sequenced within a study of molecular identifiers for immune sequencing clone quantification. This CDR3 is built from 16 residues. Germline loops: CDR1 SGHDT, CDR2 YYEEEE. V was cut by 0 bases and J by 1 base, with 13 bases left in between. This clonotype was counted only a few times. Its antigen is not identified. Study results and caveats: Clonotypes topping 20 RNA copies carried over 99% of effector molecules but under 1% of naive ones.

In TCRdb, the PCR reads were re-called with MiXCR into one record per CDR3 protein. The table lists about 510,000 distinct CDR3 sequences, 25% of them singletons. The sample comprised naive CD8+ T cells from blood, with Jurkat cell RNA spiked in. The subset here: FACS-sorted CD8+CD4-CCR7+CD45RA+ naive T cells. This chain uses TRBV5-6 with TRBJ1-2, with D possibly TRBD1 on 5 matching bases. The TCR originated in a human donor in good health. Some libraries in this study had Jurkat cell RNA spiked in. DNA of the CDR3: TGTGCCAGCAGCTTGGAGGGACGGACCGTTAACTATGGCTACACCTTC. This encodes CASSLEGRTVNYGYTF.